This T cell receptor beta chain was recorded in a study of technical replicates of blood from a few donors. Points on this clone: This sequence may be a read error, since a much larger clone differs from it by one base.

CDR1 and CDR2 (germline): SGHAT, FQNNGV. CDR3 size: 13 residues. Deletions cut 0 bases from V and 1 base from J, with 3 bases between. Data came from immunoSEQ multiplex PCR; TCRdb stores just in-frame clones and leaves some out. This table holds about 80,000 clones, 90% to 95% found once. This rearrangement joins TRBV11-2 to TRBJ1-1, with unresolved D. The specimen sequenced was T cells isolated from PBMCs. The clonotype originates from a human donor in good health. CDR3 DNA sequence: TGTGCCAGCAGCTTAGAGAGGAACACTGAAGCTTTCTTT. Translating it yields CASSLERNTEAFF.